The T cell receptor (beta chain) under discussion was sequenced for a study of blood T cell repertoires in COVID-19 (dated by TCRdb to about 2020). Looking at the study overall: Samples from collaborators originated in the United States, Italy and Spain and spanned both the acute and convalescent phases of COVID-19. The repertoires were made available in a free public database intended to serve as a resource for research on the immune response to SARS-CoV-2. Subjects who had been exposed to COVID-19, were actively infected with it, or had recovered from it provided the deeply sampled blood TCRbeta repertoires that made up the dataset. Where available, HLA class I and class II types were obtained from metadata supplied by the sample provider rather than from assay-based typing. Sample metadata almost always included a de-identified subject ID, COVID-19 status, age in years and sex. The prospective study material was composed of cDNA or gDNA derived from T cells, B-cell-depleted T cells, or PBMCs. Samples came from the ongoing ImmuneRACE study (first 160 participants) plus 1,254 subjects from 6 global collaborators.

Broad study findings and their caveats: Clinical and demographic metadata were provided uncurated, with the amount varying by source and participant.

Of note for this clone: The antigen it binds to is not known. No base qualities exist here, and no much larger clone lies one base off it.

TCRbeta CDR3 regions were amplified from genomic DNA using the immunoSEQ Assay, a bias-controlled multiplex PCR. Processing in the source paper ran as follows. Nucleated cell counts per sample were estimated from amplification of reference gene primers within the assay. Sequence reads were collapsed and filtered to measure the absolute abundance of every unique TCRbeta CDR3 rearrangement. For each sample, productive Simpson clonality was calculated as the square root of Simpson's diversity index over productive rearrangements. The source is immuneACCESS, and TCRdb retained only in-frame sequences with V and J called. Part of the clones is not carried over; for the studies checked, unresolved V genes explain less than half of this, and the remainder is unexplained. V and J calls and clone size follow that table, whereas D and trimming were derived from the DNA. For this sample there are 150,000 to 200,000 clones; around 80% appear just once. The ten top clones hold about a sixth of the sample.

Based on the germline V gene, the CDR1 and CDR2 sequences are SGHTA and FQGNSA. V sheds 4 bases and J sheds 7 bases, leaving 11 bases between their ends. Taken from cysteine to phenylalanine, the CDR3 has 13 residues. Only the CDR3 part of the read is kept: 39 bases, read in frame from the first base. Participants in the prospective study were aged roughly 18 to 100 years, lived in under 30 United States geographic areas, and enrolled through a virtual design. In the prospective study, participants were assigned to cohorts based on the clinical history participants reported in a screening survey and a study questionnaire. In the prospective study, whole blood, serum and a nasopharyngeal or oropharyngeal swab were collected from each participant by mobile phlebotomists. Additional blood draws and questionnaires over an approximately two-month period could optionally be provided by prospective study participants. Before DNA extraction, blood samples from the prospective study were shipped at room temperature or frozen.

Specimen: PBMCs or T cells enriched from blood (not recorded which). The rearrangement combines TRBV7-2 with TRBJ1-5, with no confidently assigned D gene. This receptor was identified in a woman aged 45-65 years with acute COVID-19. The CDR3 reads as follows: CASSSSEVQPQHF. The DNA sequence is given as TGTGCCAGCAGCTCATCCGAGGTGCAGCCCCAGCATTTT.